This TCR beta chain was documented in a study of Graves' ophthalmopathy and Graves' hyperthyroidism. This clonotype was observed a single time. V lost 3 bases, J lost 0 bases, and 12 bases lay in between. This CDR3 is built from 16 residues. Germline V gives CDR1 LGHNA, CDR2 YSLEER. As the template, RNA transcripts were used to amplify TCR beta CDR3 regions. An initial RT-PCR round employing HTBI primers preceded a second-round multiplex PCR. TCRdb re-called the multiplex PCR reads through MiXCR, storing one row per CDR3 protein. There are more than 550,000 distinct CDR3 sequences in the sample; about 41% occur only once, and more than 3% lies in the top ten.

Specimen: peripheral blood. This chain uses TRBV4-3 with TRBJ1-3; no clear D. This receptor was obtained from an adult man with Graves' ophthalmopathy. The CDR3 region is CASSHIPASSGNTIYF. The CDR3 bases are TGCGCCAGCAGCCATATCCCGGCTAGCTCTGGAAACACCATATATTTT.